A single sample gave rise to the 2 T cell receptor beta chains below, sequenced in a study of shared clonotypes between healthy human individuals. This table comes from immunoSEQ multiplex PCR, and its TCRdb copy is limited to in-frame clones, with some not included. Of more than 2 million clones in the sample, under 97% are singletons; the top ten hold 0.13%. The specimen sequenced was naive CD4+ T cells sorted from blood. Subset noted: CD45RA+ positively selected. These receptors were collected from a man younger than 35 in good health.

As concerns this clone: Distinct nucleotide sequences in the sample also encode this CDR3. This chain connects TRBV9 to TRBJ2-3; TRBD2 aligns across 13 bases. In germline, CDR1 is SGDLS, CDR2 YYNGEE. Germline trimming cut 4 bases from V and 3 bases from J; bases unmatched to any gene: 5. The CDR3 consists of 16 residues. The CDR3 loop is CASSTRTSGSTDTQYF. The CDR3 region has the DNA TGTGCCAGCAGCACTCGGACTAGCGGGAGTACAGATACGCAGTATTTT.

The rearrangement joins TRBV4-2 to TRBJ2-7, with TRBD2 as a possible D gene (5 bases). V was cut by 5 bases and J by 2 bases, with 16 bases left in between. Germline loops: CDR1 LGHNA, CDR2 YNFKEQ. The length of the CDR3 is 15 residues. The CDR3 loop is CASSNVLGVAYEQYF. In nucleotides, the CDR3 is TGTGCCAGCAGCAACGTCCTCGGGGTGGCCTACGAGCAGTACTTC.